This T cell receptor (beta chain) was obtained from a study of T cell responses to AZD1222 COVID-19 vaccine. In the study overall: It was second doses at about 4 or about 12 weeks that were pooled. Study results and caveats: At baseline, seropositivity was found in only a handful of AZD1222 recipients. CD4 TCRs linked to vaccination spanned spike, dominating at 160-218 and 743-854. Increases in Spike-specific TCR breadth and depth were seen after two AZD1222 doses.

A remark on this clone: Its matching antigen is unknown.

This table comes from immunoSEQ multiplex PCR, and its TCRdb copy is limited to in-frame clones, with some not included. The profile shows about 76,000 clones, 88% of them singletons. The origin of this receptor is an adult in good health. The sequencing here drew on peripheral blood, taken on day 0 of AZD1222 vaccination.

CDR3 sequence (DNA): TGTGCCTGGAGCCTAGGGGAAAAACTGTTTTTT. It encodes CAWSLGEKLFF. The chain combines TRBV30 with TRBJ1-4; no reliable D call. The V gene lost 3 bases and the J gene lost 8 bases, with 7 bases spanning the gap. This CDR3 comprises 11 residues. Germline values: CDR1 GTSNPN, CDR2 SVGIG (reference sequence).